This is a list of T cell receptor beta chains from one sample in a study of vaccination effects on CD4 cells after COVID-19. Their specific antigens are unknown. The method was immunoSEQ multiplex PCR; TCRdb's version includes in-frame clones alone and lacks a portion of them. The sample lists about 22,000 clones, 65% to 80% occurring once. The sequences come from CD4+ T cells from PBMCs cultured with HCoV-NL63 spike peptides, collected after COVID-19 vaccination. Receptors originate from a human donor who received a COVID-19 vaccine. The CDR3 runs from the conserved cysteine through the conserved F or W. D genes are given only for firm matches. Size tells how often a clone was seen (once, few, many) or the class of an expanded clone, and some rows leave it out.

>NA|TRBV4-1|TRBJ2-7|NA
CASSQDIGGTLIRPPYEQYF
TGCGCCAGCAGCCAAGATATTGGCGGGACACTCATCCGACCACCCTACGAGCAGTACTTC
>NA|TRBV12-3/TRBV12-4|TRBJ1-5|NA
CASSPGGPQHF
TGTGCCAGCAGCCCCGGGGGACCCCAGCATTTT
>NA|TRBV6-5|TRBJ1-6|NA
CASSRLGADSPLHF
TGTGCCAGCAGTCGGCTTGGAGCCGATTCACCCCTCCACTTT
>NA|TRBV7-2|TRBJ1-5|NA
CASSLVGVSSNQPQHF
TGTGCCAGCAGCTTAGTGGGGGTCAGTAGCAATCAGCCCCAGCATTTT
>NA|TRBV23-1|TRBJ1-1|NA
CASSQRRGTFGRGTEAFF
TGCGCCAGCAGCCAAAGGCGGGGCACATTTGGGAGGGGTACTGAAGCTTTCTTT
>NA|TRBV7-2|TRBJ2-1|large
CASSSFRTLNNEQFF
TGTGCCAGCAGCTCCTTCAGGACGCTAAACAATGAGCAGTTCTTC
>NA|TRBV5-1|TRBJ1-4|NA
CASSFNSVKGEKLFF
TGCGCCAGCAGCTTCAACTCCGTTAAGGGTGAAAAACTGTTTTTT
>NA|TRBV9|TRBJ2-2|few
CASSVRLGQNTGELFF
TGTGCCAGCAGCGTCCGTTTGGGACAGAACACCGGGGAGCTGTTTTTT
>TRBD2|TRBV2|TRBJ2-7|NA
CASRAGAYEQYF
TGTGCCAGTAGGGCGGGGGCCTACGAGCAGTACTTC
>TRBD2|TRBV7-8|TRBJ2-7|NA
CASSSPLAGASYEQYF
TGTGCCAGCAGCTCCCCTCTAGCGGGAGCATCCTACGAGCAGTACTTC
>NA|TRBV5-1|TRBJ1-5|once
CASSPGEGQPQHF
TGCGCCAGCAGTCCAGGGGAAGGTCAGCCCCAGCATTTT
>NA|TRBV7-9|TRBJ2-6|NA
CASRPGSGANVLTF
TGTGCCAGTAGGCCTGGCTCTGGGGCCAACGTCCTGACTTTC
>NA|TRBV7-6|TRBJ1-1|few
CASSAGRTIMNTEAFF
TGTGCCAGCAGCGCAGGACGGACGATTATGAACACTGAAGCTTTCTTT
>NA|TRBV10-1|TRBJ1-2|once
CASTWRGLYGYTF
TGCGCCAGCACCTGGCGAGGGCTCTATGGCTACACCTTC
>NA|TRBV12-3/TRBV12-4|TRBJ1-6|NA
CASRFRNSPLHF
TGTGCCAGCAGGTTCCGTAATTCACCCCTCCACTTT
>NA|TRBV5-1|TRBJ2-7|NA
CASSPLTLDRNYEQYF
TGCGCCAGCAGCCCCCTTACCTTAGACAGAAACTACGAGCAGTACTTC
>TRBD1|TRBV29-1|TRBJ2-4|NA
CSVDLGGQSGNIQYF
TGCAGCGTTGATTTAGGGGGCCAAAGCGGAAACATTCAGTACTTC
>NA|TRBV14|TRBJ2-7|NA
CASSQEDITYEQYF
TGTGCCAGCAGCCAAGAGGACATTACCTACGAGCAGTACTTC
>NA|TRBV7-2|TRBJ1-1|few
CASSFQENTEAFF
TGTGCCAGCAGCTTTCAAGAGAACACTGAAGCTTTCTTT
>TRBD2|TRBV29-1|TRBJ2-5|NA
CSVGLAEGTQYF
TGCAGCGTTGGACTAGCGGAGGGGACCCAGTACTTC
>NA|TRBV10-3|TRBJ2-7|NA
CAISDENRFYEQYF
TGTGCCATCAGTGACGAGAATCGCTTCTACGAGCAGTACTTC
>TRBD1|TRBV6-4|TRBJ2-3|NA
CASSETTGFSTDTQYF
TGTGCCAGCAGTGAAACGACAGGGTTTAGCACAGATACGCAGTATTTT
>TRBD2|TRBV5-1|TRBJ2-2|NA
CASSEASSGLRLGGELFF
TGCGCCAGCAGCGAGGCTAGTAGCGGGCTCCGTCTGGGCGGGGAGCTGTTTTTT
>NA|TRBV12-5|TRBJ2-2|few
CASGLNGELFF
TGTGCTAGTGGTTTGAACGGGGAGCTGTTTTTT
>NA|TRBV5-4|TRBJ2-6|few
CASSLVGGFSGANVLTF
TGTGCCAGCAGCTTAGTCGGTGGTTTTTCTGGGGCCAACGTCCTGACTTTC
>NA|TRBV3-1/TRBV3-2|TRBJ1-4|NA
CASSQDEWRGFEKLFF
TGTGCCAGCAGCCAAGATGAGTGGAGGGGTTTTGAAAAACTGTTTTTT
>NA|TRBV13|TRBJ2-1|NA
CASSRSSSQSSYNEQFF
TGTGCCAGCAGCCGATCGAGTAGCCAGAGCTCCTACAATGAGCAGTTCTTC
>TRBD2|TRBV5-5|TRBJ2-5|NA
CASSLSRGGRETQYF
TGTGCCAGCAGCTTAAGCCGGGGGGGGAGGGAGACCCAGTACTTC
>TRBD1|TRBV6-4|TRBJ1-4|NA
CASSDGTGYEKLFF
TGTGCCAGCAGTGACGGGACAGGGTATGAAAAACTGTTTTTT
>NA|TRBV10-3|TRBJ2-1|NA
CAIRGELPYNEQFF
TGTGCCATCAGGGGGGAACTGCCCTACAATGAGCAGTTCTTC
>NA|TRBV4-1|TRBJ1-2|NA
CASSPLRPGAVEGYTF
TGCGCCAGCAGCCCCCTAAGGCCAGGGGCAGTGGAGGGCTACACCTTC
>NA|TRBV29-1|TRBJ1-1|NA
CSVEKAGRTEAFF
TGCAGCGTTGAAAAGGCAGGGCGCACTGAAGCTTTCTTT
>NA|TRBV11-3|TRBJ2-6|few
CASSAGGTGANVLTF
TGTGCCAGCTCGGCAGGGGGGACTGGGGCCAACGTCCTGACTTTC
>NA|TRBV5-1|TRBJ2-3|NA
CASRSLGRDTDTQYF
TGCGCCAGCAGGAGTCTGGGACGCGACACAGATACGCAGTATTTT
>NA|TRBV5-1|TRBJ2-1|NA
CASSIGGYNEQFF
TGCGCCAGCAGTATTGGCGGATACAATGAGCAGTTCTTC
>NA|TRBV12-3/TRBV12-4|TRBJ1-5|NA
CASSLALGQPQHF
TGTGCCAGCAGTTTAGCGCTTGGTCAGCCCCAGCATTTT
>NA|TRBV5-1|TRBJ1-1|NA
CASSLATTEDKAFF
TGCGCCAGCAGCTTGGCCACGACGGAAGATAAAGCTTTCTTT
>NA|TRBV27|TRBJ1-2|once
CASRKHDVRDYGYTF
TGTGCCAGCAGGAAACATGACGTCCGGGACTATGGCTACACCTTC
>NA|TRBV7-7|TRBJ2-1|NA
CASSPDRGNYNEQFF
TGTGCCAGCAGCCCGGACAGAGGAAATTACAATGAGCAGTTCTTC
>NA|TRBV11-2|TRBJ1-5|few
CASSLTNRRPQHF
TGTGCCAGCAGCTTAACGAACAGGAGGCCCCAGCATTTT
>TRBD1|TRBV5-1|TRBJ1-2|NA
CASSLEGQGTPRGYTF
TGCGCCAGCAGCTTGGAGGGACAGGGGACACCCCGGGGCTACACCTTC
>NA|TRBV7-9|TRBJ1-6|NA
CASSQEAPNSPLHF
TGTGCCAGCAGCCAGGAGGCACCAAATTCACCCCTCCACTTT
>NA|TRBV2|TRBJ2-1|NA
CASSGAGGGNEQFF
TGTGCCAGCAGTGGGGCCGGGGGCGGCAATGAGCAGTTCTTC
>NA|TRBV3-1/TRBV3-2|TRBJ2-5|NA
CASSLAHGTQYF
TGTGCCAGCAGCCTCGCTCACGGGACCCAGTACTTC
>TRBD2|TRBV19|TRBJ2-7|NA
CASGTSGYEQYF
TGTGCCAGCGGGACTAGCGGCTACGAGCAGTACTTC
>TRBD2|TRBV6-4|TRBJ2-1|NA
CASRPSGGFHEQFF
TGTGCCAGCAGACCTAGCGGGGGGTTCCATGAGCAGTTCTTC
>NA|TRBV10-3|TRBJ1-5|large
CAIRQGLEGNQPQHF
TGTGCCATCAGGCAGGGTCTAGAAGGCAATCAGCCCCAGCATTTT